Listed below are T cell receptor beta chains from one sample, sequenced in a study of blood T cell repertoires in COVID-19. The protocol was immunoSEQ multiplex PCR, while the TCRdb copy is restricted to in-frame clones and leaves out a portion. The data contain 200,000 to 250,000 clones, approximately 80% of them singletons. The material sequenced was PBMCs or T cells enriched from blood (not recorded which). Receptors were obtained from a man in his sixties who had recovered from COVID-19. Each CDR3 is given without its conserved first and last residue. The order of the fields is J gene, V gene, CDR3 protein.

J: TRBJ1-2
V: TRBV5-6
CDR3: ASSSGTGDYGYT

J: TRBJ1-6
V: TRBV5-6
CDR3: ASSLDSRSPLH

J: TRBJ1-2
V: TRBV10-2
CDR3: ASSGQQISGVYGYT

J: TRBJ2-3
V: TRBV6-2/TRBV6-3
CDR3: ASSFRTGEGTDTQY

J: TRBJ1-5
V: TRBV7-8
CDR3: ASSSGSNQPQH

J: TRBJ2-7
V: TRBV27
CDR3: ASSLVFKRWLPSSYEQY

J: TRBJ2-1
V: TRBV15
CDR3: ATSRMGAGAYNEQF

J: TRBJ1-2
V: TRBV11-3
CDR3: ASSLDSGDLRGHT

J: TRBJ1-2
V: TRBV27
CDR3: ASSDRGLYGYT

J: TRBJ2-5
V: TRBV19
CDR3: ASSPRTGQQETQY

J: TRBJ1-2
V: TRBV7-2
CDR3: ASSSGQGANYGYT

J: TRBJ1-2
V: TRBV14
CDR3: ASSQGQGYGYT

J: TRBJ1-4
V: TRBV19
CDR3: ASSAPGVGEKLF

J: TRBJ2-3
V: TRBV7-9
CDR3: ASSRRLAGGTDTQY

J: TRBJ2-2
V: TRBV29-1
CDR3: SVEKRGGPGELF

J: TRBJ2-2
V: TRBV28
CDR3: ASSRTGETGELF

J: TRBJ1-2
V: TRBV27
CDR3: ASSLFRGLSLGGYT

J: TRBJ1-1
V: TRBV7-9
CDR3: ASSFSDRNTEAF

J: TRBJ2-5
V: TRBV7-9
CDR3: ASSPGVTQETQY

J: TRBJ2-7
V: TRBV11-3
CDR3: ASSREQNRGPYEQY

J: TRBJ1-2
V: TRBV11-3
CDR3: ASSLTGWGYT

J: TRBJ2-7
V: TRBV2
CDR3: ASRVEGTVTYEQY

J: TRBJ2-7
V: TRBV9
CDR3: ASSYEPDRDEQY

J: TRBJ2-1
V: TRBV11-3
CDR3: ASSRDTKYNEQF

J: TRBJ2-1
V: TRBV27
CDR3: ASSGWGGGDNEQF

J: TRBJ1-4
V: TRBV6-5
CDR3: ASSSRGLINEKLF

J: TRBJ2-5
V: TRBV7-2
CDR3: ASSFGGARGRRETQY

J: TRBJ1-4
V: TRBV5-1
CDR3: ASSSQTGGNEKLF

J: TRBJ1-6
V: TRBV9
CDR3: ASSVDQVGQSPLH

J: TRBJ2-2
V: TRBV5-1
CDR3: ASSSQGAGGELF

J: TRBJ2-1
V: TRBV18
CDR3: ASSPPSDADEQF

J: TRBJ1-2
V: TRBV5-6
CDR3: ASSLGLGYT